This T cell receptor beta chain is drawn from a study of blood T cell repertoires in COVID-19. For the study at large: The United States, Italy and Spain were the sources of the acute and convalescent COVID-19 samples.

Germline CDR1 reads SQVTM; CDR2 reads ANQGSEA. The CDR3 totals 13 residues. Between the trimmed V and J ends, which lost 7 bases and 0 bases, there was a span of 12 bases. In the original analysis: Amplification from reference gene primers served as the basis for estimated nucleated cell counts. Profiling relied on immunoSEQ multiplex PCR, and the TCRdb table lists in-frame clones only, not all of them. From that table come the V and J calls and clone size; the DNA was used to work out D and trimming. The sample has about 130,000 clones; about 81% are singletons. Enrolled through a virtual design, the participants were between about 18 and 100 years of age and came from some 26 US areas.

The chain links TRBV29-1 to TRBJ1-1; D unclear. This receptor was taken from a man aged 35 to 55 with acute COVID-19. Sequencing input: PBMCs or T cells enriched from blood (not recorded which). The CDR3: CSAEPGLNTEAFF. The CDR3, as DNA: TGCAGCGCCGAACCAGGCTTGAACACTGAAGCTTTCTTT.